This TCR beta chain was sequenced for a study of T cell responses to AZD1222 COVID-19 vaccine (dated by TCRdb to the early 2020s). Regarding the complete study: AZD1222 recipients with second doses at about 4 weeks or about 12 weeks were pooled, because spike-specific TCR depth and breadth did not differ between schedules. Enrollment into the trials was organized by age into subgroups of 18-55, 56-69 and 70-plus years, and those subgroups contained roughly 150, 30 and 60 TCR-sequenced participants, respectively. A total of 233 trial participants underwent TCR sequencing, of whom about 210 had received two doses of AZD1222 and 26 had received two doses of the MenACWY control vaccine.

On this clone: What this receptor recognizes is not known. Per-base qualities were not stored, and no clone one base away is much larger.

The sample's time point label, in plain terms: baseline before first vaccination. The vaccinee samples were drawn from two UK trials, COV001 and COV002, one of which was a single-blind randomized controlled phase 2/3 trial testing AZD1222 (ChAdOx1 nCoV-19) in healthy adults. For TCRbeta chain sequencing, PBMC samples were collected from trial participants at day 0 and at day 28 after the second dose. The CDR3 regions of human TCRbeta chains were subjected to immunosequencing. Under the source paper's analysis protocol: TCRs in the repertoires were matched against a reference library of SARS-CoV-2-specific TCRs that had been generated with the MIRA antigen-specificity platform. Breadth meant the fraction of unique TCRs that were SARS-CoV-2-associated, whereas depth meant the fraction of total T cells that were SARS-CoV-2-associated. Using the MIRA data, each spike-specific TCR was assigned both to the spike region to which the TCR was reactive and to a CD4 or CD8 class. Log10-transformed breadth and depth values were compared by one-way ANOVA with Sidak's multiple comparisons tests. In TCRdb, the immuneACCESS table is reduced to in-frame sequences with V and J assigned. These tables do not hold every clone; where another copy was compared, an unresolved V gene accounts for under half, and the others remain unexplained. D and trimming were read from the DNA, whereas the V and J calls and clone size are those reported in that table. The sample table records 75,000 to 100,000 clones; approximately 85% of these occur just once. 10% to 15% of the sample rests with the top ten.

Findings and caveats that apply to the study as a whole: Because no samples from the day 14 peak response were available, repertoires could be characterized only after the peak T cell response. In the small 56-69-year group, the increase in depth fell short of significance, most likely because of low power. A significant rise in spike-specific TCR breadth and depth was observed after two AZD1222 doses relative to day 0 and relative to MenACWY recipients. Conclusions about previously exposed vaccinees are limited because only a handful of AZD1222 recipients were SARS-CoV-2 seropositive at baseline. Participants were mostly white British, with more females than males. The authors suggested clonal diversity may have been underestimated. Reportedly, close to half of the unique spike-specific TCRs recognized epitopes lying outside the regions that are mutated in the B.1.351 and B.1.1.7 variants. CD4 TCRs associated with the vaccine covered the entire spike protein, and the dominant responses were in regions 160-218 and 743-854.

The source is an adult in good health. The input for sequencing was peripheral blood, taken on day 0 of AZD1222 vaccination.

The nucleotide sequence reads TGTGCCAGCAGCACGGGGGGGGCCCGGGAGACCCAGTACTTC. Translated, it gives CASSTGGARETQYF. The sequence joins TRBV5-4 to TRBJ2-5, and TRBD2 aligns with 8 junction nucleotides. Including the terminal cysteine and phenylalanine, the CDR3 comprises 14 residues. The read is trimmed to its CDR3 DNA, 42 bases read in frame from base 1. Germline trimming amounts to 4 bases on V and 5 bases on J, with 7 as the count of junction bases outside the gene matches. CDR1 SGHNT and CDR2 YYREEE are derived from the germline V gene (reference sequence).